The next 26 T cell receptor beta chains were all read from a single sample in a study of control samples from healthy donors and cancer patients. Data came from immunoSEQ multiplex PCR; TCRdb stores just in-frame clones and leaves some out. The repertoire includes about 160,000 clones, about 90% of them detected once, and around 12% sits in the top ten. Material: blood. The source is a man aged 25 to 40 in good health.

The V and J genes are TRBV5-1 and TRBJ2-7, with 13 bases lining up with TRBD2. The CDR3 consists of 16 residues. The ends lost 2 bases at V and 0 bases at J; junction bases unmatched: 2. In germline, CDR1 is SGHRS, CDR2 YFSETQ. CDR3 region: CASSFWTSGGSYEQYF. In nucleotides, the CDR3 is TGCGCCAGCAGCTTTTGGACTAGCGGGGGCTCCTACGAGCAGTACTTC.

The chain has TRBV7-3 and TRBJ2-7; 8 nucleotides align to TRBD2. The CDR3 length is 15 residues. V was pared by 5 bases and J by 1 base, with 7 bases of the junction left unmatched. In germline, CDR1 is SGHTA, CDR2 FQGTGA. The CDR3: CASSQGASGSYEQYF. In DNA form, the CDR3 reads TGTGCCAGCAGCCAAGGGGCTAGCGGGTCCTACGAGCAGTACTTC.

The chain links TRBV6-4 to TRBJ1-5; D is uncertain. Germline V gives CDR1 MRHNA, CDR2 SNTAGT. The CDR3 runs to 13 residues. V lost 3 bases and J lost 4, with 7 bases in between. CDR3 sequence reads: CASSEGRNQPQHF. Written as DNA, the CDR3 is TGTGCCAGCAGTGAAGGGCGTAATCAGCCCCAGCATTTT.

The chain employs TRBV15 and TRBJ1-4; possibly TRBD1 for D (5 bases). Germline CDR1 is LNHNV and CDR2 is YYDKDF (reference sequence). The CDR3 sequence is 14 residues long. V lost 1 base and J 8 bases, leaving 11 bases between the germline ends. This CDR3 reads CATSRGEEGEKLFF. CDR3 nucleotides: TGTGCCACCAGCAGAGGGGAGGAGGGGGAAAAACTGTTTTTT.

This chain joins TRBV4-3 and TRBJ1-5; 8 nucleotides line up with TRBD1. The V gene end was trimmed by 2 bases and the J gene end by 2 bases; junction bases not matched to a gene: 14. Germline lookup yields CDR1 LGHNA and CDR2 YSLEER. The CDR3 covers 19 residues. The CDR3 protein is CASSQSQCVTGGGNQPQHF. As DNA, the CDR3 is TGCGCCAGCAGCCAATCCCAGTGTGTCACAGGGGGTGGCAATCAGCCCCAGCATTTT.

The chain employs TRBV3-1 (or the pseudogene TRBV3-2) and TRBJ2-6; D is undetermined. Germline-derived CDR1 and CDR2 are LGHDT and YNNKEL (reference sequence). The germline V and J ends were trimmed by 7 bases and 2 bases, with 0 bases remaining between them. The CDR3 contains 11 residues. CDR3 loop: CASTGANVLTF. In nucleotides, the CDR3 is TGTGCCAGCACTGGGGCCAACGTCCTGACTTTC.

The chain combines TRBV5-1 with TRBJ2-1; D is unclear. Germline V gene data show CDR1 as SGHRS and CDR2 as YFSETQ. The CDR3 runs to 15 residues. Trimming pared 0 bases from V and 2 bases from J, leaving 9 bases between. CDR3 residues: CASSLGGGPYNEQFF. CDR3 nucleotides: TGCGCCAGCAGCTTGGGGGGTGGCCCCTACAATGAGCAGTTCTTC.

The gene calls are TRBV28 and TRBJ2-5, with TRBD2 matching over 8 bases. V gave up 6 bases and J gave up 0 bases; unmatched junction bases: 27. Per the germline V gene, CDR1 is MDHEN and CDR2 is SYDVKM. The CDR3 runs to 22 residues. The DNA of the CDR3 is TGTGCCAGCAGGGCAGCACCGGGACTAGGGAATTTTTGGTATAGTGACCAAGAGACCCAGTACTTC. Its protein product is CASRAAPGLGNFWYSDQETQYF. Drawing the rest from reference TRBV28 and TRBJ2-5, the complete variable domain is DVKVTQSSRYLVKRTGEKVFLECVQDMDHENMFWYRQDPGLGLRLIYFSYDVKMKEKGDIPEGYSVSREKKERFSLILESASTNQTSMYLCASRAAPGLGNFWYSDQETQYFGPGTRLLVL.

This chain joins TRBV12-3 or TRBV12-4 and TRBJ2-3; no clear D gene. Trimming pared 3 bases from V and 0 bases from J, leaving 4 bases between. The CDR3 is 13 residues long. The CDR3 loop is CASSFYSTDTQYF. In DNA form, the CDR3 reads TGTGCCAGCAGTTTTTACAGCACAGATACGCAGTATTTT.

The V and J genes are TRBV20-1 and TRBJ2-7; D not resolved. The CDR3 covers 11 residues. Germline loops: CDR1 DFQATT, CDR2 SNEGSKA (reference sequence). Trimming removed 3 bases at V and 6 bases at J, with 9 bases between. The CDR3 loop reads CSASPRREQYF. The CDR3 DNA reads as TGCAGTGCTAGCCCTCGTCGCGAGCAGTACTTC.

The CDR3 protein is CASCSGPQGSPLHF. The CDR3 DNA reads TGTGCCAGCTGTTCCGGGCCCCAAGGTTCACCCCTCCACTTT. The chain carries TRBV6-5 and TRBJ1-6; D is ambiguous. Germline lookup yields CDR1 MNHEY and CDR2 SVGAGI. V was pared by 8 bases and J by 9 bases, with 17 bases between. The CDR3 is 14 residues long.

The chain couples TRBV27 to TRBJ1-5; D gene uncertain. This CDR3 comprises 14 residues. Germline V lookup: CDR1 MNHEY, CDR2 SMNVEV (reference sequence). V shed 6 bases and J shed 1 base, with 10 bases lying between them. The CDR3, as DNA: TGTGCCAGCAGCCCTGGAAGGAGCAATCAGCCCCAGCATTTT. It codes for CASSPGRSNQPQHF.

The J gene is TRBJ2-7, the V gene TRBV7-3; maybe TRBD2 (6 bases). This CDR3 is built from 13 residues. V dropped 5 bases and J dropped 7 bases, with 15 bases sitting between them. CDR1 is SGHTA, CDR2 FQGTGA, per germline. The chain's CDR3 is CASSPGAPGEQYF. The CDR3 bases are TGTGCCAGCAGCCCGGGAGCTCCAGGGGAGCAGTACTTC.

The chain links TRBV4-2 to TRBJ1-3, with D unresolved. Germline CDR1 and CDR2: LGHNA and YNFKEQ. The CDR3 spans 17 residues. The germline V and J ends were trimmed by 0 bases and 0 bases, with 12 bases remaining between them. CDR3 sequence reads: CASSQDPLPGSGNTIYF. The CDR3 coding sequence is TGTGCCAGCAGCCAAGATCCCCTCCCAGGCTCTGGAAACACCATATATTTT.

This clone showed up just once. J is TRBJ2-7 and V is TRBV6-5; 9 bases align to TRBD2. The trim removed 4 bases at V and 0 bases at J, leaving 4 bases unmatched. Germline loops: CDR1 MNHEY, CDR2 SVGAGI. The CDR3 is 15 amino acids. The CDR3 coding sequence is TGTGCCAGCAGTTCCTTTAGCGGGAGCTCCTACGAGCAGTACTTC. Its translation: CASSSFSGSSYEQYF.

This clone is a singleton in its sample. J is TRBJ2-4 and V is TRBV3-1 (or the pseudogene TRBV3-2), with D possibly matching TRBD2 (6 bases). The CDR3 is 20 residues long. With 7 bases removed from V and 11 bases from J, the gap between germline ends came to 39 bases. Germline CDR1 reads LGHDT; CDR2 reads YNNKEL (reference sequence). The DNA of the CDR3 is TGTGCCAGCACAAGCGGATTTGGCCAAGTAGGAGAGAGGGCGGGATATGTTCAGTACTTC. Translation: CASTSGFGQVGERAGYVQYF.

This chain uses TRBV29-1 with TRBJ1-5; TRBD1 is a possible D gene (5 bases). The V gene lost 5 bases and the J gene lost 5 bases, with 16 bases spanning the gap. This CDR3 is built from 14 residues. CDR1 is SQVTM, CDR2 ANQGSEA, per germline. The CDR3 sequence: CSVSPAGQDQPQHF. CDR3 DNA: TGCAGCGTTAGCCCTGCAGGGCAAGATCAGCCCCAGCATTTT.

V and J are TRBV28 and TRBJ2-3; D tentatively fits TRBD1 or TRBD2 (5 bases each). Germline V lookup: CDR1 MDHEN, CDR2 SYDVKM. The CDR3 covers 15 residues. V was trimmed by 9 bases and J by 0 bases, leaving 16 bases between them. The CDR3 loop is CASLRDGSSTDTQYF. CDR3 bases: TGTGCCAGTCTCCGGGACGGCTCTAGCACAGATACGCAGTATTTT.

V and J are TRBV19 and TRBJ2-7; D remains unclear. The V gene's germline CDR1 is LNHDA and CDR2 SQIVND (reference sequence). Trimming took 5 bases from V and 3 from J, leaving 11 bases between them. This CDR3 contains 13 residues. CDR3 amino acids: CASSADGLYEQYF. As DNA, the CDR3 is TGTGCCAGTAGTGCTGACGGGCTCTACGAGCAGTACTTC.

The chain couples TRBV7-9 to TRBJ1-5; 8 positions agree with TRBD1. Germline-derived CDR1 and CDR2 are SEHNR and FQNEAQ (reference sequence). J gave up 7 bases and V 4 bases, and 6 bases lay outside the gene matches. This CDR3 is built from 14 residues. The chain's CDR3 is CASSSGQGTQPQHF. DNA for the CDR3: TGTGCCAGCAGCTCCGGACAGGGAACCCAGCCCCAGCATTTT.

The V gene is TRBV30, the J gene TRBJ2-3; 7 bases fit TRBD2. Looked up from germline, CDR1 is GTSNPN and CDR2 is SVGIG (reference sequence). V trimming: 4 bases; J trimming: 2 bases; junction bases outside the gene matches: 6. The CDR3 consists of 14 residues. CDR3 loop: CAWTERDPTDTQYF. In DNA, the CDR3 is TGTGCCTGGACAGAGCGGGACCCCACAGATACGCAGTATTTT.

J is TRBJ1-2 and V is TRBV10-3; 7 bases are a match to TRBD1. This CDR3 spans 13 amino acids. Germline assignment: CDR1 ENHRY and CDR2 SYGVKD. The J segment lost 7 bases and the V segment lost 9 bases, leaving 11 bases of the junction unmatched. DNA for the CDR3: TGTGCCATGTCCCAGGAGGGGGCGGGTGGCTACACCTTC. Translating it yields CAMSQEGAGGYTF.

The chain recombines TRBV28 with TRBJ1-5; 7 nucleotides agree with TRBD1. Germline CDR1 and CDR2: MDHEN and SYDVKM. After removal of 6 bases from V and 6 bases from J, the junction contained 17 bases not matched to a gene. The CDR3 has 17 amino acids. The CDR3 DNA sequence: TGTGCCAGCAGCAGATATCACCAGGGGGTAGGAAGTCAGCCCCAGCATTTT. It yields the protein CASSRYHQGVGSQPQHF.

J is TRBJ1-1 and V is TRBV5-1; D uncertain. Germline lookup yields CDR1 SGHRS and CDR2 YFSETQ. The CDR3 is 13 amino acids. Between the trimmed V and J ends, which lost 0 bases and 2 bases, there was a span of 5 bases. CDR3 protein: CASSLGENTEAFF. In DNA, the CDR3 is TGCGCCAGCAGCTTGGGAGAAAACACTGAAGCTTTCTTT.

In this sample, this clone turned up once. The chain is built from TRBV9 and TRBJ1-6; 8 nucleotides match TRBD1. Germline CDR1 SGDLS, CDR2 YYNGEE. After removal of 3 bases from V and 6 bases from J, the junction contained 8 bases not matched to a gene. This CDR3 is 16 amino acids long. CDR3 nucleotides: TGTGCCAGCAGCGAGAGGGGGGACAGGATTAATTCACCCCTCCACTTT. Its protein product is CASSERGDRINSPLHF. The whole variable domain, remainder taken from reference TRBV9 and TRBJ1-6, is DSGVTQTPKHLITATGQRVTLRCSPRSGDLSVYWYQQSLDQGLQFLIQYYNGEERAKGNILERFSAQQFPDLHSELNLSSLELGDSALYFCASSERGDRINSPLHFGNGTRLTVT.

Comment on this clone: One end of the junction is discordant with germline, which a read error may explain. The gene calls are TRBV19 and TRBJ1-5; 7 bases match TRBD1. The CDR3 totals 13 residues. CDR1 LNHDA and CDR2 SQIVND come from the germline V gene (reference sequence). CDR3 bases: TGTGCCAGTAGCATAGACAGGGCGAGGGCCCAGCATTTT. This gives the protein CASSIDRARAQHF.